What follows is one TCR beta chain and its context. Its antigen is currently unknown. The sample comes from a study of cytomegalovirus exposure and HLA in healthy donors. It was with 60 Vbeta and 13 Jbeta primers that the PCR ran. Sequenced by immunoSEQ multiplex PCR; TCRdb stores in-frame clones only, minus some. The sample carries roughly 130,000 clones, 80% recorded once. Germline V gives CDR1 MNHNY, CDR2 SVGAGI (reference sequence). The length of the CDR3 is 13 residues. The ends were cut back, 6 bases at V and 4 bases at J, with 10 bases in the middle. Points from the study as a whole: Across all donors, roughly uniform sequencing depth was an assumption of the presence/absence analyses.

The TCR comes from a man younger than 45 in good health and CMV-seronegative. Sequenced sample: PBMCs. The chain has TRBV6-6 and TRBJ1-5, with a tentative D call TRBD1 (5 bases). The CDR3 sequence: CASSTPGNQPQHF. CDR3 nucleotide sequence: TGTGCCAGCAGCACACCAGGGAATCAGCCCCAGCATTTT.